The 25 T cell receptor beta chains listed next were all sequenced from one sample in a study of CD8 T cells in Susac syndrome. Reverse transcription of about 0.5 to 1 ug RNA used random hexamers. One entry per CDR3 protein, called by TCRdb with MiXCR from the immunoSEQ multiplex PCR reads. The sample contains approximately 170,000 distinct CDR3 sequences, 80% to 95% of which appear only once. The sample comprised CD4+ T cells from PBMCs. These receptors all come from a human donor in good health.

The V and J genes are TRBV20-1 and TRBJ1-3; unclear D gene. Germline lookup yields CDR1 DFQATT and CDR2 SNEGSKA (reference sequence). The length of the CDR3 is 14 residues. V was pared by 5 bases and J by 0 bases, with 11 bases between. The CDR3 sequence: CSAQDGFSGNTIYF. The CDR3 DNA reads as TGCAGTGCTCAGGACGGTTTCTCTGGAAACACCATATATTTT.

CDR3 sequence: CATSDTLAGETQYF. In DNA form, the CDR3 reads TGTGCCACCAGTGATACCCTAGCGGGGGAGACCCAGTACTTC. V and J are TRBV24-1 and TRBJ2-5, with TRBD2 matching 9 bases. Trimming took 3 bases from V and 5 from J; bases not matched to a gene: 3. The V gene's germline CDR1 is KGHDR and CDR2 SFDVKD. This CDR3 region has 14 residues.

The chain couples TRBV7-2 to TRBJ2-5; possible D gene TRBD1, 6 bases. Trimming shortened V by 5 bases and J by 2 bases, and 15 bases separated the two germline ends. CDR1 SGHTA and CDR2 FQGNSA come from the germline V gene. The CDR3 extends over 15 amino acids. CDR3 in amino acids: CASSAQTGPQETQYF. CDR3 bases: TGTGCCAGCAGCGCCCAGACAGGACCACAAGAGACCCAGTACTTC.

The chain combines TRBV20-1 with TRBJ1-1; D is undetermined. CDR3 length equals 14 residues. Trimming shortened V by 5 bases and J by 0 bases, and 13 bases separated the two germline ends. The germline V gene has CDR1 DFQATT and CDR2 SNEGSKA (reference sequence). CDR3 coding DNA: TGCAGTGCTTCCAGATTCAGTATGAACACTGAAGCTTTCTTT. Translation gives CSASRFSMNTEAFF.

V gene TRBV5-1 combines with J gene TRBJ2-7; tentative D call: TRBD2 (6 bases). CDR1 is SGHRS and CDR2 is YFSETQ in the germline V gene. V was pared by 4 bases and J by 3 bases, with 14 bases between. The CDR3 has 14 amino acids. This CDR3 reads CASSRRGLYYEQYF. Here the CDR3 DNA reads TGCGCCAGCAGCCGGAGGGGTCTGTACTACGAGCAGTACTTC. Together with reference TRBV5-1 and TRBJ2-7, the CDR3 gives the full variable domain: KAGVTQTPRYLIKTRGQQVTLSCSPISGHRSVSWYQQTPGQGLQFLFEYFSETQRNKGNFPGRFSGRQFSNSRSEMNVSTLELGDSALYLCASSRRGLYYEQYFGPGTRLTVT.

V is TRBV29-1 and J is TRBJ1-1, with 7 nucleotides matching TRBD1. Germline-derived CDR1 and CDR2 are SQVTM and ANQGSEA. This CDR3 has 13 amino acids. The ends lost 2 bases at V and 7 bases at J; junction bases unmatched: 7. The CDR3: CSVEQTGKGEAFF. The DNA of the CDR3 is TGCAGCGTTGAACAGACAGGGAAGGGTGAAGCTTTCTTT.

The CDR3 protein is CASSPQGLGGEQFF. The CDR3 DNA sequence: TGTGCCAGCAGCCCTCAGGGACTAGGCGGTGAGCAGTTCTTC. This sequence joins TRBV9 and TRBJ2-1, with 8 bases aligning to TRBD2. The CDR3 runs 14 residues. Germline-derived CDR1 and CDR2 are SGDLS and YYNGEE. V shed 4 bases, J shed 9 bases, and the junction held 9 bases outside the gene matches.

For the CDR3, the DNA is TGCAGTGCCGCCGGGCCGGGGAACACTGAAGCTTTCTTT. Protein: CSAAGPGNTEAFF. The genes are TRBV20-1 and TRBJ1-1; D is uncertain. Deletions cut 6 bases from V and 1 base from J, with 12 bases between. This CDR3 has 13 amino acids. Per germline, CDR1 DFQATT and CDR2 SNEGSKA (reference sequence).

The V and J genes are TRBV29-1 and TRBJ2-3; no clear D. V lost 0 bases and J lost 5, with 6 bases in between. Germline assignment: CDR1 SQVTM and CDR2 ANQGSEA. CDR3 length equals 12 residues. CDR3 sequence reads: CSVEEVRDTQYF. The DNA for the CDR3 is TGCAGCGTTGAAGAAGTGCGAGATACGCAGTATTTT.

The CDR3, as DNA: TGCAGCGCCCAGGGACAGCCGAACACTGAAGCTTTCTTT. Its protein is CSAQGQPNTEAFF. The chain has TRBV29-1 and TRBJ1-1; 7 bases are a match to TRBD1. This CDR3 is built from 13 residues. Trimming at V came to 7 bases and at J to 1 base, leaving 6 bases not matched to a gene. The germline CDR1 and CDR2 sequences are SQVTM and ANQGSEA.

The V call is TRBV3-1, the J call TRBJ2-3; the D is unclear. The CDR3 runs to 14 residues. CDR1 LGHDT and CDR2 YNNKEL come from the germline V gene (reference sequence). V dropped 1 base and J dropped 0 bases, with 5 bases sitting between them. CDR3: CASSQGTSTDTQYF. CDR3 nucleotide sequence: TGTGCCAGCAGCCAAGGGACGAGCACAGATACGCAGTATTTT.

This clonotype has a single count. The chain joins TRBV20-1 to TRBJ2-1; D unclear. The CDR3 covers 11 residues. Germline values: CDR1 DFQATT, CDR2 SNEGSKA (reference sequence). V dropped 3 bases and J dropped 6 bases, with 6 bases sitting between them. The CDR3 DNA sequence: TGCAGTGCTAGTCAAGCCAATGAGCAGTTCTTC. Protein product: CSASQANEQFF.

The chain couples TRBV7-9 to TRBJ2-6; D is ambiguous. From germline, CDR1 is SEHNR and CDR2 FQNEAQ (reference sequence). This CDR3 region has 13 residues. V was pared by 11 bases and J by 2 bases, with 10 bases between. For the CDR3, the DNA is TGTGCCGGAGCTACGGCTGGGGCCAACGTCCTGACTTTC. Its translation: CAGATAGANVLTF.

V and J are TRBV20-1 and TRBJ2-2; no reliable D call. Per germline, CDR1 DFQATT and CDR2 SNEGSKA (reference sequence). The V end was cut by 0 bases, the J end by 8 bases, with 13 bases between. The CDR3 has 14 amino acids. As DNA, the CDR3 is TGCAGTGCTAGAGATTCGGCTCGCCTAGGGGAGCTGTTTTTT. It translates to CSARDSARLGELFF.

The chain carries TRBV10-1 and TRBJ2-1; a weak D match, TRBD2 (6 bases). CDR1 is WNHNN and CDR2 is SYGVQD in the germline V gene (reference sequence). Trimming left V 7 bases short and J 5 bases short, with 18 bases between. The CDR3 has 15 residues. The CDR3 region is CASTPNVAVNNEQFF. Here the CDR3 DNA reads TGCGCCAGCACCCCGAATGTAGCGGTGAACAATGAGCAGTTCTTC.

The chain combines TRBV6-8 with TRBJ2-1; TRBD1 aligns across 10 bases. The CDR3 is made up of 16 amino acids. Germline V gene data show CDR1 as MNHGY and CDR2 as SAAAGT. The V segment lost 4 bases and the J segment 3 bases; nucleotides outside the gene matches: 6. The CDR3 reads CASSFTGTGDYNEQFF. The DNA for the CDR3 is TGTGCCAGCAGTTTCACCGGGACAGGGGACTACAATGAGCAGTTCTTC.

The table lists this clonotype with a count of one. The chain joins TRBV3-1 to TRBJ2-7; D might be TRBD2 (6 bases). The CDR3 consists of 17 residues. V dropped 4 bases and J dropped 5 bases, with 24 bases sitting between them. The germline CDR1 and CDR2 sequences are LGHDT and YNNKEL (reference sequence). The CDR3 spells CASSRDWRAQVGHEQYF. The DNA of the CDR3 is TGTGCCAGCAGCCGAGATTGGAGGGCCCAAGTCGGCCACGAGCAGTACTTC.

The rearrangement links TRBV6-5 to TRBJ2-7, with unresolved D. The V end lost 0 bases, the J end lost 7 bases, and 10 bases lay between the germline ends. The CDR3 consists of 13 residues. Germline V CDR1 and CDR2: MNHEY, SVGAGI. DNA of the CDR3: TGTGCCAGCAGTTACTCGTACCCCCGGGAGCAGTACTTC. Translated, it gives CASSYSYPREQYF.

The CDR3 region has the DNA TGCAGCGTTGGTACAGGGGGCGCCGGCTACACCTTC. Its protein product is CSVGTGGAGYTF. The J gene is TRBJ1-2, the V gene TRBV29-1; 9 bases match TRBD1. The CDR3 sequence is 12 residues long. Germline V lookup: CDR1 SQVTM, CDR2 ANQGSEA. The J segment lost 8 bases and the V segment lost 4 bases, leaving 5 bases of the junction unmatched.

The V call is TRBV7-9, the J call TRBJ2-4, with TRBD1 matching over 8 bases. The CDR3 runs to 14 residues. The germline V gene has CDR1 SEHNR and CDR2 FQNEAQ (reference sequence). V was pared by 4 bases and J by 7 bases, with 6 bases of the junction left unmatched. CDR3 in DNA: TGTGCCAGCAGCTCAGCAGGGGGCGCGAACATTCAGTACTTC. Translating it yields CASSSAGGANIQYF.

This chain links TRBV20-1 with TRBJ2-2; D is undetermined. The germline gives CDR1 DFQATT, CDR2 SNEGSKA (reference sequence). The V end lost 5 bases, the J end lost 6 bases, and 10 bases lay between the germline ends. This CDR3 spans 12 amino acids. The CDR3 spells CSAQDLSGELFF. CDR3 bases: TGCAGTGCTCAGGACCTCTCCGGGGAGCTGTTTTTT.

The V gene is TRBV28, the J gene TRBJ2-6; no definite D call. Looked up from germline, CDR1 is MDHEN and CDR2 is SYDVKM. The germline V and J ends were trimmed by 5 bases and 2 bases, with 7 bases remaining between them. There are 14 residues in the CDR3. CDR3 DNA sequence: TGTGCCAGCAGTCCAATAGCTGGGGCCAACGTCCTGACTTTC. The encoded protein is CASSPIAGANVLTF. The complete variable domain, with remaining parts taken from reference TRBV28 and TRBJ2-6, reads DVKVTQSSRYLVKRTGEKVFLECVQDMDHENMFWYRQDPGLGLRLIYFSYDVKMKEKGDIPEGYSVSREKKERFSLILESASTNQTSMYLCASSPIAGANVLTFGAGSRLTVL.

The chain uses TRBV20-1 and TRBJ1-3; no clear D gene. The ends were cut back, 0 bases at V and 0 bases at J, with 6 bases in the middle. Germline CDR1 DFQATT, CDR2 SNEGSKA (reference sequence). The CDR3 has 14 residues. The CDR3 reads CSARDSGSGNTIYF. The CDR3 coding sequence is TGCAGTGCTAGAGATTCAGGCTCTGGAAACACCATATATTTT.

The chain recombines TRBV5-1 with TRBJ2-6; D ambiguous. Between the trimmed V and J ends, which lost 4 bases and 1 base, there was a span of 12 bases. This CDR3 spans 16 amino acids. CDR1 and CDR2 from the germline V gene are SGHRS and YFSETQ. Here the CDR3 reads CASSSLSSSGANVLTF. CDR3 coding DNA: TGCGCCAGCAGCAGCTTAAGTAGTTCTGGGGCCAACGTCCTGACTTTC. The full variable domain, rest sourced from reference TRBV5-1 and TRBJ2-6, is KAGVTQTPRYLIKTRGQQVTLSCSPISGHRSVSWYQQTPGQGLQFLFEYFSETQRNKGNFPGRFSGRQFSNSRSEMNVSTLELGDSALYLCASSSLSSSGANVLTFGAGSRLTVL.

V usage is TRBV20-1 and J usage is TRBJ2-7; D is unresolved. V was clipped by 4 bases and J by 3 bases, with 7 bases between them. CDR1 DFQATT and CDR2 SNEGSKA come from the germline V gene (reference sequence). The CDR3 is made up of 11 amino acids. CDR3 residues: CSAMGIYEQYF. In DNA form, the CDR3 reads TGCAGTGCTATGGGTATCTACGAGCAGTACTTC.